Listed here is a single T cell receptor (beta chain). Original processing notes: Counts of nucleated cells, estimated from reference gene primer amplification, were obtained. The repertoire was sequenced with immunoSEQ multiplex PCR; TCRdb's copy has only in-frame clones and lacks some. That table gives V, J and clone size, and the DNA gave D and trimming. The table lists about 160,000 clones, roughly 80% of them singletons. Patients at the Seattle site were enrolled during active infection and followed longitudinally. This sample was included in a study of blood T cell repertoires in COVID-19. Study as a whole: Whether acute or convalescent, the COVID-19 samples came from the United States, Italy and Spain.

The V and J ends lost 6 bases and 3 bases respectively, with 9 bases between them. The CDR3 has 13 amino acids. Germline V gene lookup returns CDR1 MDHEN and CDR2 SYDVKM. Specimen: peripheral blood. The sequence came from a woman aged 40 to 50 with COVID-19, enrolled during active disease. J is TRBJ1-5 and V is TRBV28; D gene uncertain. This CDR3 is CASSGRNNQPQHF. The CDR3 DNA reads as TGTGCCAGCAGCGGGAGAAACAATCAGCCCCAGCATTTT.